Following are 18 T cell receptor beta chains from one sample sequenced in a study of blood T cell repertoires in COVID-19. Libraries were prepared by immunoSEQ multiplex PCR; TCRdb keeps only in-frame clonotypes and omits some of them. This sample has some 150,000 clones, with roughly 84% found just once. Material: peripheral blood. These receptors all come from a woman between 45 and 65 years old in a cohort sampled during active or convalescent COVID-19.

V usage is TRBV6-2 or TRBV6-3 and J usage is TRBJ1-6; D is uncertain. V was pared by 4 bases and J by 10 bases, with 23 bases between. Looked up from germline, CDR1 is MNHEY and CDR2 is SVGEGT. This CDR3 spans 17 amino acids. As DNA, the CDR3 is TGTGCCAGCAGTTCCCCCTACCGGGGAGTAGTAGACTCACCCCTCCACTTT. Its protein product is CASSSPYRGVVDSPLHF.

The chain links TRBV5-1 to TRBJ1-2, with 7 bases lining up with TRBD1. The CDR3 covers 15 residues. With V trimmed by 1 base and J by 1 base, 4 bases remained unmatched. CDR1 and CDR2 (germline): SGHRS, YFSETQ. CDR3 sequence reads: CASSLTGAGNYGYTF. In DNA form, the CDR3 reads TGCGCCAGCAGCTTGACAGGGGCGGGTAACTATGGCTACACCTTC.

As concerns this clone: The same CDR3 arises from other DNA sequences in this sample as well. V and J are TRBV2 and TRBJ2-7; 8 positions agree with TRBD1. CDR1 and CDR2 from the germline V gene are SNHLY and FYNNEI. V was clipped by 6 bases and J by 1 base; unmatched bases: 5. The CDR3 sequence is 14 residues long. The CDR3 sequence is CASSGQGGSYEQYF. The CDR3 coding sequence is TGTGCCAGCAGCGGACAGGGCGGGTCCTACGAGCAGTACTTC.

This clone was detected only a few times. The chain carries TRBV6-5 and TRBJ1-2, with TRBD1 matching over 7 bases. This CDR3 is 16 amino acids long. Per the germline V gene, CDR1 is MNHEY and CDR2 is SVGAGI. After removal of 0 bases from V and 8 bases from J, the junction contained 12 bases not matched to a gene. CDR3 in DNA: TGTGCCAGCAGTTACTCCCAGCGGGAGGGGGCTGGCGGCTACACCTTC. It encodes CASSYSQREGAGGYTF.

This clone occurred a few times. The rearrangement joins TRBV29-1 to TRBJ2-5; the D gene is possibly TRBD1 (5 bases). This CDR3 is 12 amino acids long. Between the trimmed V and J ends, which lost 3 bases and 3 bases, there was a span of 8 bases. Germline values: CDR1 SQVTM, CDR2 ANQGSEA. The CDR3 DNA sequence: TGCAGCGTTGAGAGCAGGGAAGAGACCCAGTACTTC. This codes for CSVESREETQYF.

The chain recombines TRBV7-7 with TRBJ2-7; maybe TRBD2 (7 bases). This CDR3 spans 16 amino acids. V dropped 5 bases and J dropped 5 bases, with 22 bases sitting between them. In germline, CDR1 is SSHAT, CDR2 FNYEAQ (reference sequence). DNA of the CDR3: TGTGCCAGCAGCCAAGGGGTGGCGGGGGCCTTGGACGAGCAGTACTTC. Translated: CASSQGVAGALDEQYF.

The genes are TRBV13 and TRBJ2-7; TRBD1 agrees at 8 bases. This CDR3 is built from 14 residues. Germline CDR1 is PRHDT and CDR2 is FYEKMQ (reference sequence). With 0 bases clipped from V and 3 bases from J, the junction kept 1 base outside the gene matches. The CDR3 DNA reads TGTGCCAGCAGCTTAGGAGGGACAGGCTACGAGCAGTACTTC. It specifies CASSLGGTGYEQYF.

The J gene is TRBJ2-1, the V gene TRBV7-2, with TRBD2 matching over 11 bases. Germline V lookup: CDR1 SGHTA, CDR2 FQGNSA. This CDR3 has 14 amino acids. Unmatched junction bases numbered 7, after V lost 5 bases and J lost 10 bases. Written as DNA, the CDR3 is TGTGCCAGCAGCAAACTAGCGGGGGCATCCGAGCAGTTCTTC. Protein: CASSKLAGASEQFF. The full variable domain, its missing parts supplied by reference TRBV7-2 and TRBJ2-1, is GAGVSQSPSNKVTEKGKDVELRCDPISGHTALYWYRQSLGQGLEFLIYFQGNSAPDKSGLPSDRFSAERTGGSVSTLTIQRTQQEDSAVYLCASSKLAGASEQFFGPGTRLTVL.

The rearrangement joins TRBV12-3 or TRBV12-4 to TRBJ2-5, with 7 bases aligning to TRBD2. The CDR3 covers 12 residues. V gave up 7 bases and J gave up 7 bases; unmatched junction bases: 6. CDR3 loop: CASTGEGWTQYF. The CDR3 nucleotides read TGTGCCAGCACCGGGGAGGGATGGACCCAGTACTTC.

The DNA of the CDR3 is TGCAGCGTTGTACTTAGTGGAGAGACCTACGAGCAGTACTTC. This gives the protein CSVVLSGETYEQYF. The chain is built from TRBV29-1 and TRBJ2-7; no firm D call. The V end was cut by 4 bases, the J end by 2 bases, with 15 bases between. The V gene's germline CDR1 is SQVTM and CDR2 ANQGSEA. This CDR3 spans 14 amino acids.

In DNA, the CDR3 is TGTGCCAGCAGCCAAACAGACAGAACATACACTGAAGCTTTCTTT. It is translated as CASSQTDRTYTEAFF. The genes are TRBV7-8 and TRBJ1-1; possible D gene TRBD1, 5 bases. The CDR3 loop spans 15 amino acids. The germline V and J ends were trimmed by 5 bases and 3 bases, with 16 bases remaining between them. Germline V gene data show CDR1 as SGHVS and CDR2 as FQNEAQ.

The chain combines TRBV2 with TRBJ2-7; possibly TRBD1 for D (6 bases). Germline CDR1 reads SNHLY; CDR2 reads FYNNEI. Trimming took 3 bases from V and 3 from J, leaving 6 bases between them. This CDR3 is 12 amino acids long. CDR3 nucleotide sequence: TGTGCCAGCAGTGACAGGGGCTACGAGCAGTACTTC. This sequence encodes CASSDRGYEQYF.

The CDR3 nucleotides read TGCGCCAGCGCCCCGACAGGACCCTCTAACAATGAGCAGTTCTTC. This translates into CASAPTGPSNNEQFF. The chain links TRBV5-1 to TRBJ2-1, with D possibly being TRBD1 (6 bases). This CDR3 comprises 15 residues. In germline, CDR1 is SGHRS, CDR2 YFSETQ. Trimming removed 7 bases at V and 5 bases at J, with 19 bases between.

This clone was counted a single time. The chain uses TRBV11-3 and TRBJ2-3; 10 nucleotides line up with TRBD2. V trimming: 3 bases; J trimming: 0 bases; junction bases outside the gene matches: 12. CDR1 is SGHNT and CDR2 is YENEEA in the germline V gene. The CDR3 consists of 19 residues. This chain's CDR3 is CASSLSGRASGGSTDTQYF. The DNA for the CDR3 is TGTGCCAGCAGCTTGTCTGGTAGGGCTAGCGGGGGTAGCACAGATACGCAGTATTTT.

This CDR3 is CSAWGGTQETQYF. The CDR3 DNA follows: TGCAGCGCTTGGGGGGGCACCCAAGAGACCCAGTACTTC. This chain links TRBV29-1 with TRBJ2-5, with TRBD2 as a possible D gene (7 bases). The germline CDR1 and CDR2 sequences are SQVTM and ANQGSEA. V was shortened by 7 bases and J by 1 base, with 13 bases between the two germline ends. CDR3 length: 13 amino acids. The full variable domain, in which reference TRBV29-1 and TRBJ2-5 provide the parts outside the CDR3, is SAVISQKPSRDICQRGTSLTIQCQVDSQVTMMFWYRQQPGQSLTLIATANQGSEATYESGFVIDKFPISRPNLTFSTLTVSNMSPEDSSIYLCSAWGGTQETQYFGPGTRLLVL.

This clone appeared a few times. J is TRBJ1-4 and V is TRBV6-5; the match to TRBD1 covers 8 bases. The ends lost 5 bases at V and 3 bases at J; junction bases unmatched: 5. CDR1 and CDR2 (germline): MNHEY, SVGAGI. The CDR3 length is 15 residues. CDR3: CASSTRGRSNEKLFF. CDR3 bases: TGTGCCAGCAGTACCAGGGGGCGGTCTAATGAAAAACTGTTTTTT.

The V gene is TRBV20-1, the J gene TRBJ2-7, with 9 bases lining up with TRBD2. V trimming: 3 bases; J trimming: 2 bases; junction bases outside the gene matches: 5. Germline assignment: CDR1 DFQATT and CDR2 SNEGSKA (reference sequence). The CDR3 runs 14 residues. The chain's CDR3 is CSASGAGGTYEQYF. The CDR3 nucleotides are TGCAGTGCTAGTGGAGCGGGGGGTACCTACGAGCAGTACTTC.

The chain carries TRBV7-2 and TRBJ2-3; D unclear. CDR3 size: 12 residues. The V and J ends lost 4 bases and 2 bases respectively, with 4 bases between them. CDR1 is SGHTA, CDR2 FQGNSA, per germline. The CDR3 spells CASSYFTDTQYF. As DNA, the CDR3 is TGTGCCAGCAGCTACTTCACAGATACGCAGTATTTT.